This entry describes one T cell receptor (beta chain). The antigen remains unidentified. The sample comes from a study of cytomegalovirus exposure and HLA in healthy donors. The CDR3 covers 15 residues. Germline V gene lookup returns CDR1 LNHDA and CDR2 SQIVND (reference sequence). Trimming removed 3 bases from V and 0 bases from J; junction bases left unmatched: 1. Broader study findings: Some TCR beta chains (164 of them) were listed as cytomegalovirus-associated. First-cohort TCR clusters tended to co-occur in the approximately 110 validation repertoires, a later analysis found. Rare TCR sequences predominated, though certain public TCRs were found in many donors.

Sequencing used immunoSEQ multiplex PCR; TCRdb keeps in-frame clones, though not all of them. The repertoire has 150,000 to 200,000 clones, approximately 84% of them found once; the top ten carry approximately 7%. The chain employs TRBV19 and TRBJ2-1; 8 bases are shared with TRBD2. The sample consisted of PBMCs. This clonotype originated in a man between 18 and 29 years old in good health and CMV-seropositive. CDR3 amino acids: CASSIAGGSYNEQFF. CDR3 in DNA: TGTGCCAGTAGTATTGCGGGAGGCTCCTACAATGAGCAGTTCTTC.